A selection of T cell receptor beta chains follows, all from one sample in a study of cytomegalovirus exposure and HLA in healthy donors. Here immunoSEQ multiplex PCR was the method, and the copy in TCRdb shows in-frame clones only, minus some. The data hold 160,000 or so clones, with roughly 80% observed a single time. Sequenced sample: PBMCs. Source of these receptors: a man in his fifties or sixties in good health and CMV-seronegative. CDR3s include the opening cysteine and the closing phenylalanine or tryptophan. A D gene is named only where the DNA matches it firmly. Expanded clones are given a class, and other clones once, few, many or no size at all.

j_call	clone_size	d_call	v_call	cdr3_aa	cdr3_nt
TRBJ2-5	.	.	TRBV5-1	CASSLGGAGPTAPVQYF	TGCGCCAGCAGCTTGGGCGGGGCGGGGCCGACTGCCCCGGTCCAATACTTC
TRBJ1-4	few	.	TRBV5-1	CASRGHSNEKLFF	TGCGCCAGCAGGGGACACAGCAATGAAAAACTGTTTTTT
TRBJ2-2	.	TRBD1	TRBV28	CASSLSGTGVNTGELFF	TGTGCCAGCAGTTTGTCCGGGACAGGGGTGAACACCGGGGAGCTGTTTTTT
TRBJ1-5	.	.	TRBV6-1	CASTQGGGPQHF	TGTGCCAGCACTCAAGGAGGCGGGCCCCAGCATTTT
TRBJ1-5	.	.	TRBV5-8	CASSYARGHSYSNQPQHF	TGTGCCAGCAGCTACGCCCGGGGTCACAGCTATAGCAATCAGCCCCAGCATTTT
TRBJ2-2	few	TRBD1	TRBV4-1	CASSQGRFRTGYIANTGELFF	TGCGCCAGCAGCCAAGGAAGATTCCGGACAGGTTATATAGCGAACACCGGGGAGCTGTTTTTT
TRBJ1-3	.	TRBD1	TRBV6-9	CASNPSGQAPGNTIYF	TGTGCCAGCAACCCCTCGGGACAGGCCCCTGGAAACACCATATATTTT
TRBJ1-2	once	.	TRBV10-3	CATLQEYYGYTF	TGTGCCACATTACAGGAATACTATGGCTACACCTTC
TRBJ2-7	few	TRBD1	TRBV5-1	CASSLGFTGESLYEQYF	TGCGCCAGCAGCTTGGGGTTCACAGGGGAAAGTTTGTACGAGCAGTACTTC
TRBJ2-7	.	.	TRBV6-8	CASSDDSHGSYEQYF	TGTGCCAGCAGTGACGACAGCCATGGCTCCTACGAGCAGTACTTC